Listed here are 8 T cell receptor beta chains from one sample, sequenced in a study of T cells in Graves' hyperthyroidism and ophthalmopathy. TCR beta CDR3 regions were amplified from RNA transcripts. HTBI primers were employed in a first-round RT-PCR of the TCR CDR3. MiXCR was run by TCRdb on the multiplex PCR reads, yielding one entry per CDR3 protein. The sample lists hundreds of thousands of distinct CDR3 sequences, 16% occurring once. Sequencing was performed on blood. Receptor source: a woman under 40 with Graves' hyperthyroidism.

This sequence joins TRBV27 and TRBJ1-6; 7 nucleotides agree with TRBD1. Germline V gene lookup returns CDR1 MNHEY and CDR2 SMNVEV (reference sequence). The CDR3 totals 15 residues. The trim removed 5 bases at V and 4 bases at J, leaving 5 bases unmatched. The CDR3 sequence is CASSGSRGYNSPLHF. The CDR3 DNA reads TGTGCCAGCAGTGGTTCCAGGGGGTATAATTCACCCCTCCACTTT.

J is TRBJ2-2 and V is TRBV4-3, with 7 bases that match TRBD2. CDR3 size: 17 residues. Germline V gene data show CDR1 as LGHNA and CDR2 as YSLEER. Trimming took 0 bases from V and 0 from J; bases not matched to a gene: 4. The chain's CDR3 is CASSQDLAGANTGELFF. The CDR3 region has the DNA TGCGCCAGCAGCCAAGATTTGGCGGGAGCGAACACCGGGGAGCTGTTTTTT.

The chain is built from TRBV11-2 and TRBJ1-2, with 8 nucleotides matching TRBD1. Trimming took 3 bases from V and 5 from J; bases not matched to a gene: 5. Germline CDR1 SGHAT, CDR2 FQNNGV. The CDR3 totals 14 residues. The CDR3 DNA follows: TGTGCCAGCAGCTTCTCCGGACAGGGTTATGGCTACACCTTC. Protein product: CASSFSGQGYGYTF.

A remark on this clonotype: One junction end disagrees with the germline gene, perhaps due to a read error. J is TRBJ1-1 and V is TRBV6-1; TRBD1 aligns across 9 bases. Germline lookup yields CDR1 MNHNS and CDR2 SASEGT. The CDR3 is 14 residues long. CDR3 in DNA: TGTGCCAGCAATGAACAGGGGGCGCTCACTGAAGCTTTCTTT. Amino acids: CASNEQGALTEAFF.

This clonotype was recorded a few times. The chain recombines TRBV20-1 with TRBJ1-1; TRBD1 aligns across 9 bases. Unmatched junction bases numbered 8, after V lost 0 bases and J lost 9 bases. CDR1 is DFQATT, CDR2 SNEGSKA, per germline (reference sequence). The length of the CDR3 is 14 residues. The CDR3 is CSARDIRTGEQAFF. For the CDR3, the DNA is TGCAGTGCTAGAGATATCCGGACAGGGGAGCAAGCTTTCTTT.

This clonotype has ten or more counts. One end of the junction varies from germline; a read error may be responsible. V gene TRBV12-3 or TRBV12-4 combines with J gene TRBJ2-7, with TRBD2 identical over 10 bases. The CDR3 spans 15 residues. The CDR3 here is CASSLDLAGAHEQYF. DNA for the CDR3: TGTGCCAGCAGCTTAGACCTAGCGGGAGCCCACGAGCAGTACTTC.

Ten or more counts support this clonotype. The gene calls are TRBV5-1 and TRBJ2-1; TRBD1 agrees at 9 bases. V dropped 0 bases and J dropped 8; count of bases not matched to a gene: 6. The CDR3 consists of 15 residues. CDR1 and CDR2 (germline): SGHRS, YFSETQ. The CDR3 DNA reads as TGCGCCAGCAGCTTGGGGACAGGGGTGTTTGATGAGCAGTTCTTC. Its protein product is CASSLGTGVFDEQFF.

In this sample, this clonotype turned up a few times. This chain joins TRBV12-3 or TRBV12-4 and TRBJ2-2; D is uncertain. The CDR3 sequence is 15 residues long. Between the trimmed V and J ends, which lost 6 bases and 5 bases, there was a span of 16 bases. The CDR3 spells CASSPTLVGTGELFF. The DNA of the CDR3 is TGTGCCAGCAGCCCGACCCTAGTAGGGACCGGGGAGCTGTTTTTT.